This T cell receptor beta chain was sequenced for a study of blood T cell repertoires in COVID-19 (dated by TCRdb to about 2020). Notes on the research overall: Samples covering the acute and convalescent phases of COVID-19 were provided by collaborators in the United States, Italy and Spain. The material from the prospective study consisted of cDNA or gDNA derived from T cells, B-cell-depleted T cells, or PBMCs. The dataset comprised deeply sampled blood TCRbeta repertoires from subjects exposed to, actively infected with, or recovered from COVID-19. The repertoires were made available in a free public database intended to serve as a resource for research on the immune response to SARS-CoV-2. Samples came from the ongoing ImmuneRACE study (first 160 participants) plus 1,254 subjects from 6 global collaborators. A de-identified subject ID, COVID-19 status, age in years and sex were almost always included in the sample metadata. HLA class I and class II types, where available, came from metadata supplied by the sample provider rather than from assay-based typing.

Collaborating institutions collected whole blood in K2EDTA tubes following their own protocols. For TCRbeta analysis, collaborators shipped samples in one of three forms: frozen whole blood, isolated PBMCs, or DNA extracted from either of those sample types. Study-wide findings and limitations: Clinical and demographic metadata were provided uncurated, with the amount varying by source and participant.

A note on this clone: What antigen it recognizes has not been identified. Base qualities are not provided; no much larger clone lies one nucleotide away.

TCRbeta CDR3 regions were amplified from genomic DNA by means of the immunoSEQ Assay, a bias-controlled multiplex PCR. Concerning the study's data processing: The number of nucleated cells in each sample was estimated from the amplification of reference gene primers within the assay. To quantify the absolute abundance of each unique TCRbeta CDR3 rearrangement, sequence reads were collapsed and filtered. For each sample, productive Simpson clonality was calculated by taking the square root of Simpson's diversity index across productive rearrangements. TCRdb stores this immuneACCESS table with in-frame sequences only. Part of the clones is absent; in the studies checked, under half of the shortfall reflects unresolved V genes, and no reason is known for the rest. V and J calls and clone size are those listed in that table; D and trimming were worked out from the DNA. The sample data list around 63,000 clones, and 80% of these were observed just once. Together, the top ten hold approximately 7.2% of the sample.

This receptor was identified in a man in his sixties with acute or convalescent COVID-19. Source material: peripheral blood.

The CDR3 region reads CASSLPGFEEKLFF. The DNA sequence reads TGTGCCAGCAGCCTCCCGGGTTTCGAGGAAAAACTGTTTTTT. The chain links TRBV5-5 with TRBJ1-4; the D gene cannot be named for sure. The CDR3 has 14 amino acids, counting the end cysteine and phenylalanine. Only the CDR3 region is kept as DNA, spanning 42 bases read in frame from base 1. V and J are truncated by 4 bases and 8 bases respectively, leaving an intervening sequence of 15 bases. The germline V gene encodes CDR1 SGHKS and CDR2 YYEKEE (reference sequence).